A single sample gave rise to the 22 T cell receptor beta chains below, sequenced in a study of beta chain features in type 1 diabetes. All of the isolated RNA was reverse transcribed, so expressed TCRB transcripts were sequenced. Clones were read by immunoSEQ multiplex PCR, and TCRdb kept only the in-frame ones, dropping some. The repertoire holds some 900,000 clones, with about a sixth as singletons. The sample taken for sequencing was naive CD4+ T cells from blood. Receptor source: a woman aged 18-29 years in good health.

The V and J genes are TRBV2 and TRBJ2-3; no reliable D call. Trimming removed 2 bases from V and 4 bases from J, with 13 bases in between. Germline V gives CDR1 SNHLY, CDR2 FYNNEI. The CDR3 is made up of 15 amino acids. The CDR3 spells CASSEHVPMSDTQYF. CDR3 DNA sequence: TGTGCCAGCAGTGAACATGTCCCAATGTCAGATACGCAGTATTTT.

This clone was seen only a few times. Other DNA sequences of this sample code for an identical CDR3. This sequence joins TRBV6-1 and TRBJ1-5; possibly TRBD1 for D (6 bases). There are 14 residues in the CDR3. Germline CDR1 MNHNS, CDR2 SASEGT. V was trimmed by 4 bases and J by 7 bases, leaving 14 bases between them. This CDR3 reads CASSARQAGQPQHF. The CDR3 DNA sequence: TGTGCCAGCAGTGCCCGACAGGCGGGACAGCCCCAGCATTTT.

The chain links TRBV7-9 to TRBJ1-2, with 10 bases lining up with TRBD1. The V gene end was trimmed by 2 bases and the J gene end by 4 bases; junction bases not matched to a gene: 10. The CDR3 contains 17 residues. Germline-derived CDR1 and CDR2 are SEHNR and FQNEAQ (reference sequence). CDR3 DNA: TGTGCCAGCAGCTTACCCCGGGACAGGGGCCTGGGCTATGGCTACACCTTC. Protein sequence: CASSLPRDRGLGYGYTF.

Only a few counts were recorded for this clone. The chain is built from TRBV27 and TRBJ2-5; D gene ambiguous. The CDR3 is made up of 15 amino acids. The germline V and J ends were trimmed by 0 bases and 4 bases, with 12 bases remaining between them. CDR1 is MNHEY and CDR2 is SMNVEV in the germline V gene (reference sequence). The CDR3 sequence is CASSLSYLAGETQYF. DNA for the CDR3: TGTGCCAGCAGTTTATCGTACCTGGCAGGAGAGACCCAGTACTTC.

There are a few counts of this clone. The J gene is TRBJ2-1, the V gene TRBV7-3; D might be TRBD1 (6 bases). This CDR3 spans 15 amino acids. Germline CDR1 reads SGHTA; CDR2 reads FQGTGA. V lost 5 bases, J lost 7 bases, and 18 bases lay in between. The CDR3 spells CASSAQPLTGNEQFF. For the CDR3, the DNA is TGTGCCAGCAGCGCCCAACCCCTCACAGGGAATGAGCAGTTCTTC.

There are a few counts of this clone. The chain carries TRBV10-3 and TRBJ2-7; TRBD2 is a possible D gene (6 bases). V dropped 0 bases and J dropped 2 bases, with 8 bases sitting between them. The germline CDR1 and CDR2 sequences are ENHRY and SYGVKD. The CDR3 has 14 amino acids. The chain's CDR3 is CAISESTRTYEQYF. CDR3 in DNA: TGTGCCATCAGTGAGTCGACTAGGACCTACGAGCAGTACTTC.

This clone occurred a few times. The chain combines TRBV28 with TRBJ1-5; D unresolved. The V end lost 3 bases, the J end lost 2 bases, and 11 bases lay between the germline ends. Germline loops: CDR1 MDHEN, CDR2 SYDVKM. CDR3 length: 15 amino acids. CDR3: CASSFSGVGNQPQHF. Written as DNA, the CDR3 is TGTGCCAGCAGTTTTTCAGGAGTGGGCAATCAGCCCCAGCATTTT.

This sequence joins TRBV7-3 and TRBJ1-2, with TRBD1 matching 7 bases. Germline-derived CDR1 and CDR2 are SGHTA and FQGTGA. J gave up 4 bases and V 5 bases, and 10 bases lay outside the gene matches. CDR3 length: 15 residues. The CDR3, as DNA: TGTGCCAGCAGCAGAGGGGGCGTTGGTGGCTATGGCTACACCTTC. Its protein is CASSRGGVGGYGYTF.

The chain recombines TRBV25-1 with TRBJ2-1, with TRBD2 as a possible D gene (6 bases). V lost 1 base and J lost 6, with 16 bases in between. CDR3 size: 16 residues. Germline CDR1 is MGHDK and CDR2 is SYGVNS. The CDR3 region has the DNA TGTGCCAGCAGTGAATGGGGAGGACCGAGCTCCAATGAGCAGTTCTTC. Its protein product is CASSEWGGPSSNEQFF.

The V call is TRBV10-2, the J call TRBJ2-1; TRBD2 agrees at 14 bases. The CDR3 spans 20 residues. V lost 8 bases, J lost 9 bases, and 24 bases stayed unmatched. Germline CDR1 and CDR2: WSHSY and SAAADI. The CDR3 nucleotides read TGCGCCAGCTCTATCCCGGGACTAGCGGGAGCATTCGGTCGGATCGGTGAGCAGTTCTTC. Its protein product is CASSIPGLAGAFGRIGEQFF.

This sequence joins TRBV6-4 and TRBJ2-2, with 11 positions matching TRBD2. This CDR3 spans 16 amino acids. Germline trimming cut 3 bases from V and 5 bases from J; bases unmatched to any gene: 5. Germline loops: CDR1 MRHNA, CDR2 SNTAGT. CDR3 amino acids: CASSDKTSGTTGELFF. In DNA form, the CDR3 reads TGTGCCAGCAGTGATAAGACTAGCGGGACGACCGGGGAGCTGTTTTTT.

The rearrangement links TRBV5-1 to TRBJ2-3; 9 bases map to TRBD2. J gave up 4 bases and V 4 bases, and 4 bases lay outside the gene matches. This CDR3 has 14 amino acids. The V gene's germline CDR1 is SGHRS and CDR2 YFSETQ. The CDR3 DNA reads TGCGCCAGCAGCACCGCTAGCGGGGCAGATACGCAGTATTTT. As protein: CASSTASGADTQYF. The whole variable domain, remainder taken from reference TRBV5-1 and TRBJ2-3, is KAGVTQTPRYLIKTRGQQVTLSCSPISGHRSVSWYQQTPGQGLQFLFEYFSETQRNKGNFPGRFSGRQFSNSRSEMNVSTLELGDSALYLCASSTASGADTQYFGPGTRLTVL.

The chain employs TRBV6-1 and TRBJ2-1, with TRBD1 matching over 8 bases. This CDR3 is 13 amino acids long. V was clipped by 8 bases and J by 7 bases; unmatched bases: 7. CDR1 and CDR2 from the germline V gene are MNHNS and SASEGT. DNA of the CDR3: TGTGCCAGCCGAGTTACAGGGGGGAATGAGCAGTTCTTC. It translates to CASRVTGGNEQFF.

For this clone: This specimen includes other DNA sequences encoding the same CDR3. The genes are TRBV29-1 and TRBJ2-7; D not certain. Germline assignment: CDR1 SQVTM and CDR2 ANQGSEA. Deletions cut 0 bases from V and 2 bases from J, with 5 bases between. The CDR3 length is 12 residues. CDR3 amino acids: CSVEDRTYEQYF. In DNA form, the CDR3 reads TGCAGCGTTGAAGATCGTACCTACGAGCAGTACTTC.

With respect to this clone: The same CDR3 also results from other DNA sequences found in this sample. The gene calls are TRBV7-9 and TRBJ2-3; no firm D call. The CDR3 covers 13 residues. CDR1 is SEHNR, CDR2 FQNEAQ, per germline (reference sequence). Trimming took off 0 bases at V and 3 bases at J, with 4 bases between the two ends. The CDR3 loop is CASSLAATDTQYF. The CDR3 DNA is TGTGCCAGCAGCTTAGCCGCGACAGATACGCAGTATTTT.

This clone appeared a few times. V gene TRBV9 combines with J gene TRBJ2-5; tentative D call: TRBD1 (6 bases). Germline assignment: CDR1 SGDLS and CDR2 YYNGEE. Trimming removed 0 bases from V and 5 bases from J, with 11 bases in between. This CDR3 region has 14 residues. The CDR3 protein is CASSVGYRGETQYF. Here the CDR3 DNA reads TGTGCCAGCAGCGTAGGATATAGGGGGGAGACCCAGTACTTC.

This clone was observed a few times. The V gene is TRBV27, the J gene TRBJ2-7; no clear D. Germline V gene sequence: CDR1 MNHEY, CDR2 SMNVEV (reference sequence). CDR3 length equals 15 residues. V was pared by 5 bases and J by 0 bases, with 14 bases between. CDR3 protein: CASSPQSLLSYEQYF. CDR3 sequence (DNA): TGTGCCAGCAGTCCCCAATCCCTGCTCTCCTACGAGCAGTACTTC.

This clone was counted a few times. This sequence joins TRBV2 and TRBJ2-7; TRBD1 is a possible D gene (6 bases). Trimming left V 5 bases short and J 5 bases short, with 10 bases between. Germline values: CDR1 SNHLY, CDR2 FYNNEI. The CDR3 is made up of 12 amino acids. CDR3 protein: CASSPHRDEQYF. In DNA, the CDR3 is TGTGCCAGCAGTCCGCACAGGGACGAGCAGTACTTC.

This clone was observed a few times. The chain uses TRBV5-1 and TRBJ2-3; a possible D gene is TRBD1 (5 bases). CDR1 is SGHRS and CDR2 is YFSETQ in the germline V gene. With 1 base removed from V and 14 bases from J, the gap between germline ends came to 14 bases. The CDR3 is 12 residues long. The CDR3 loop is CASSLQGFVRYF. The DNA for the CDR3 is TGCGCCAGCAGCTTGCAGGGCTTTGTGCGGTATTTT.

Points on this clone: The junction differs from germline at one of its ends, possibly a read error. The chain joins TRBV28 to TRBJ2-1; no firm D call. Germline CDR1 and CDR2: MDHEN and SYDVKM. The CDR3 extends over 11 amino acids. The CDR3 bases are TGTGCCAGCAGTTCCTACCATGAGCAGTTCTTC. As protein: CASSSYHEQFF.

The chain is built from TRBV4-2 and TRBJ2-2; 7 nucleotides agree with TRBD2. Germline V gives CDR1 LGHNA, CDR2 YNFKEQ. Germline trimming cut 4 bases from V and 0 bases from J; bases unmatched to any gene: 8. This CDR3 is 17 amino acids long. The CDR3 here is CASSPYPGGANTGELFF. CDR3 coding DNA: TGTGCCAGCAGCCCATACCCGGGAGGCGCGAACACCGGGGAGCTGTTTTTT.

CDR3 sequence reads: CSAASSYEQYF. The DNA for the CDR3 is TGCAGTGCTGCTAGCTCCTACGAGCAGTACTTC. The chain links TRBV20-1 to TRBJ2-7; D unclear. Germline V CDR1 and CDR2: DFQATT, SNEGSKA (reference sequence). The length of the CDR3 is 11 residues. Trimming shortened V by 5 bases and J by 0 bases, and 5 bases separated the two germline ends.